These 28 T cell receptor beta chains originate from one sample sequenced in a study of CD8 T cell repertoires and HIV-1 epitope variants (dated by TCRdb to the early 2020s). Libraries came from the immunoSEQ multiplex PCR assay. TCRdb took this table from immuneACCESS and kept in-frame rearrangements with V and J called. Such tables lack part of the clones; where checked against another copy, unresolved V genes explain under half of the gap, and the rest is unexplained. This sample comprises 90,000 or so clones, roughly four fifths of them detected only once. The ten top clones hold 25% to 30% of the sample. Sequences were obtained from uncultured baseline CD8+ T cells from peripheral blood mononuclear cells (PBMCs). These receptors all come from a male donor with HIV.

The chain is built from TRBV14 and TRBJ2-7; 8 bases map to TRBD2. The CDR3 loop spans 15 amino acids. V dropped 0 bases and J dropped 2; count of bases not matched to a gene: 3. Germline V gene sequence: CDR1 SGHDN, CDR2 FVKESK. The CDR3 spells CASSQDRGGTYEQYF. CDR3 bases: TGTGCCAGCAGCCAAGATCGGGGGGGGACCTACGAGCAGTACTTC.

The chain carries TRBV29-1 and TRBJ2-3, with D possibly being TRBD1 (6 bases). The germline V and J ends were trimmed by 3 bases and 5 bases, with 15 bases remaining between them. The CDR3 contains 14 residues. Germline lookup yields CDR1 SQVTM and CDR2 ANQGSEA. In DNA, the CDR3 is TGCAGCGTTGATATGCGAACAGGGTTAGATACGCAGTATTTT. Translation gives CSVDMRTGLDTQYF.

The chain has TRBV29-1 and TRBJ2-7; 7 positions match TRBD2. Germline V lookup: CDR1 SQVTM, CDR2 ANQGSEA. The junction had 7 bases not matched to a gene; V was cut back by 2 bases and J by 3 bases. This CDR3 is built from 14 residues. As DNA, the CDR3 is TGCAGCGTTGAATCCTCGGGAGGAAACTACGAGCAGTACTTC. It is translated as CSVESSGGNYEQYF.

CDR3 sequence reads: CASSLPGGGDTEAFF. DNA of the CDR3: TGTGCCAGTAGTCTACCAGGGGGCGGGGACACTGAAGCTTTCTTT. The chain couples TRBV19 to TRBJ1-1; TRBD1 matches at 8 bases. Per germline, CDR1 LNHDA and CDR2 SQIVND (reference sequence). The ends lost 5 bases at V and 3 bases at J; junction bases unmatched: 8. The CDR3 contains 15 residues.

The chain couples TRBV6-6 to TRBJ2-1; D remains ambiguous. V gave up 5 bases and J gave up 9 bases, with 8 bases separating them. The CDR3 has 11 amino acids. The germline V gene encodes CDR1 MNHNY and CDR2 SVGAGI (reference sequence). CDR3 in DNA: TGTGCCAGCAGTATACAGATTGAGCAGTTCTTC. Translated: CASSIQIEQFF.

This sequence joins TRBV7-6 and TRBJ2-1; weak D call: TRBD1 (6 bases). The germline V gene has CDR1 SGHVS and CDR2 FNYEAQ. The CDR3 covers 11 residues. Trimming cost V 4 bases and J 10 bases, with 8 bases left between them. The CDR3 spells CASSSGQEQFF. As DNA, the CDR3 is TGTGCCAGCAGCTCAGGACAGGAGCAGTTCTTC.

For the CDR3, the DNA is TGTGCCAGCAGCCTAGCGGGAGGAGTTGATACGCAGTATTTT. Translation: CASSLAGGVDTQYF. This chain links TRBV5-6 with TRBJ2-3; 11 nucleotides line up with TRBD2. The germline V gene encodes CDR1 SGHDT and CDR2 YYEEEE. This CDR3 has 14 residues. The J segment lost 6 bases and the V segment lost 4 bases, leaving 4 bases of the junction unmatched.

The chain is built from TRBV21-1 and TRBJ2-5; no check of the table's D call, TRBD2, against the DNA was made. TRBV21-1 is a pseudogene locus. The CDR3 runs to 12 residues. For the CDR3, the DNA is TGTGCCCAAGCGGGAGAGAAAGAGACCCAGTACTTC. Amino acid sequence: CAQAGEKETQYF.

This clone showed up just a few times. The chain couples TRBV6-5 to TRBJ1-5, with 9 bases matching TRBD1. V lost 5 bases and J lost 6; bases outside the gene matches: 5. Germline values: CDR1 MNHEY, CDR2 SVGAGI. This CDR3 is built from 14 residues. The CDR3 region is CASSPGQGTQPQHF. CDR3 DNA sequence: TGTGCCAGCAGTCCGGGACAGGGAACTCAGCCCCAGCATTTT.

A remark on this clone: The same CDR3 arises from other DNA sequences in this sample as well. The V call is TRBV6-5, the J call TRBJ1-2, with unresolved D. This CDR3 is 13 amino acids long. Germline V gene data show CDR1 as MNHEY and CDR2 as SVGAGI. Trimming left V 5 bases short and J 2 bases short, with 9 bases between. The DNA of the CDR3 is TGTGCCAGCAGTCCTGGCAGCAACTATGGCTACACCTTC. It specifies CASSPGSNYGYTF.

This clone appeared a few times. The genes are TRBV6-1 and TRBJ1-5, with D possibly being TRBD1 (5 bases). Per germline, CDR1 MNHNS and CDR2 SASEGT. The CDR3 is 14 amino acids. V shed 5 bases and J shed 4 bases, with 12 bases lying between them. The CDR3 loop is CASSNVGGNQPQHF. The CDR3 bases are TGTGCCAGCAGTAACGTGGGGGGGAATCAGCCCCAGCATTTT.

The genes are TRBV5-6 and TRBJ1-4; D is undetermined. CDR1 and CDR2 from the germline V gene are SGHDT and YYEEEE. This CDR3 spans 14 amino acids. V was trimmed by 7 bases and J by 4 bases, leaving 14 bases between them. The DNA of the CDR3 is TGTGCCAGCGAAACCGGGAACCATAATGAAAAACTGTTTTTT. Amino acids: CASETGNHNEKLFF.

The chain carries TRBV2 and TRBJ2-7; weak D call: TRBD2 (6 bases). The CDR3 totals 13 residues. Trimming took off 3 bases at V and 3 bases at J, with 9 bases between the two ends. The germline V gene encodes CDR1 SNHLY and CDR2 FYNNEI. The CDR3 loop is CASSEGSGYEQYF. The CDR3, as DNA: TGTGCCAGCAGTGAGGGTAGCGGCTACGAGCAGTACTTC. The variable domain in full, with the rest retrieved from reference TRBV2 and TRBJ2-7, is EPEVTQTPSHQVTQMGQEVILRCVPISNHLYFYWYRQILGQKVEFLVSFYNNEISEKSEIFDDQFSVERPDGSNFTLKIRSTKLEDSAMYFCASSEGSGYEQYFGPGTRLTVT.

This clone has more than one count but fewer than ten. The junction does not match germline at one end; this may be a read error. The chain links TRBV7-8 to TRBJ1-5; D is uncertain. CDR3 length: 14 amino acids. Germline V gene lookup returns CDR1 SGHVS and CDR2 FQNEAQ. Here the CDR3 reads CASSRLRGKQPQHF. The CDR3 DNA sequence: TGTGCCAGCAGCCGTCTCCGAGGCAAGCAGCCCCAGCATTTT.

J is TRBJ2-5 and V is TRBV4-3; 8 positions match TRBD2. The germline V gene has CDR1 LGHNA and CDR2 YSLEER. This CDR3 region has 16 residues. The V and J ends lost 1 base and 2 bases, in that order; junction bases with no gene match: 6. CDR3 coding DNA: TGCGCCAGCAGCCAAGGGTTCAGCGGGGGACAAGAGACCCAGTACTTC. This gives the protein CASSQGFSGGQETQYF.

The chain joins TRBV10-2 to TRBJ1-1, with D possibly being TRBD1 (5 bases). Germline V gene sequence: CDR1 WSHSY, CDR2 SAAADI. CDR3 length equals 16 residues. Between the trimmed V and J ends, which lost 0 bases and 1 base, there was a span of 12 bases. CDR3 nucleotide sequence: TGCGCCAGCAGTGAGTCAGGGGCCGGGGGGAACACTGAAGCTTTCTTT. As protein: CASSESGAGGNTEAFF.

The chain combines TRBV15 with TRBJ2-3; a possible D gene is TRBD1 (6 bases). This CDR3 has 14 residues. The germline V gene has CDR1 LNHNV and CDR2 YYDKDF (reference sequence). Trimming stripped 1 base from V and 2 bases from J, with 7 bases between. CDR3 sequence (DNA): TGTGCCACCAGCAGAGGGGACACCACAGATACGCAGTATTTT. As protein: CATSRGDTTDTQYF.

For this clone: This same CDR3 is encoded by further DNA sequences in the sample. CDR3 nucleotide sequence: TGCGCCAGCAGCTCACAGGGAAACGAGCAGTACTTC. This codes for CASSSQGNEQYF. V is TRBV5-1 and J is TRBJ2-7; TRBD1 might be the D (6 bases). V lost 3 bases and J lost 5, with 9 bases in between. This CDR3 is 12 amino acids long. The germline V gene has CDR1 SGHRS and CDR2 YFSETQ. Full variable domain (remainder filled in from reference TRBV5-1 and TRBJ2-7): KAGVTQTPRYLIKTRGQQVTLSCSPISGHRSVSWYQQTPGQGLQFLFEYFSETQRNKGNFPGRFSGRQFSNSRSEMNVSTLELGDSALYLCASSSQGNEQYFGPGTRLTVT.

This clone was recorded once. The chain links TRBV5-4 to TRBJ2-7; 11 bases fit TRBD1. V lost 2 bases to trimming and J lost 2 bases; unmatched junction nucleotides: 3. There are 15 residues in the CDR3. CDR1 is SGHNT and CDR2 is YYREEE in the germline V gene (reference sequence). CDR3 sequence (DNA): TGTGCCAGCAGCTTCGGACAGGGGGCACCCTACGAGCAGTACTTC. It is translated as CASSFGQGAPYEQYF.

In its sample, this clone was seen once. This chain connects TRBV28 to TRBJ2-1, with 11 bases fitting TRBD2. With 3 bases clipped from V and 8 bases from J, the junction kept 27 bases outside the gene matches. The CDR3 consists of 22 residues. Germline CDR1 and CDR2: MDHEN and SYDVKM. The CDR3 bases are TGTGCCAGCAGTTTTTCCGGGACAGGGTGGTTCTCGGGACTAGCGGAATCGTATGAGCAGTTCTTC. Amino acids: CASSFSGTGWFSGLAESYEQFF.

The V and J genes are TRBV10-3 and TRBJ1-3; D not resolved. Trimming left V 7 bases short and J 1 base short, with 8 bases between. The germline V gene encodes CDR1 ENHRY and CDR2 SYGVKD. The CDR3 has 13 residues. The CDR3 sequence is CAINGGSGNTIYF. CDR3 in DNA: TGTGCCATCAACGGAGGGTCTGGAAACACCATATATTTT.

The rearrangement uses TRBV28 and TRBJ1-2; TRBD1 matches at 11 bases. The J segment lost 3 bases and the V segment lost 3 bases, leaving 6 bases of the junction unmatched. The CDR3 sequence is 16 residues long. CDR1 and CDR2 (germline): MDHEN, SYDVKM. The CDR3 loop reads CASSFLGQGVDYGYTF. The CDR3 nucleotides are TGTGCCAGCAGTTTCTTGGGACAGGGGGTGGACTATGGCTACACCTTC.

The chain carries TRBV7-9 and TRBJ2-5; 7 nucleotides line up with TRBD2. The CDR3 spans 15 residues. Trimming at V came to 5 bases and at J to 1 base, leaving 7 bases not matched to a gene. CDR1 and CDR2 (germline): SEHNR, FQNEAQ (reference sequence). CDR3 sequence reads: CASSRTRLAQETQYF. CDR3 sequence (DNA): TGTGCCAGCAGCCGGACTAGGTTGGCCCAAGAGACCCAGTACTTC.

This clone has more than one count but fewer than ten. The chain has TRBV19 and TRBJ2-1, with D maybe TRBD1 (5 bases). Deletions cut 5 bases from V and 9 bases from J, with 11 bases between. From germline, CDR1 is LNHDA and CDR2 SQIVND (reference sequence). CDR3 length: 12 amino acids. In nucleotides, the CDR3 is TGTGCCAGTAGTCCAGGGTTAGGTGAGCAGTTCTTC. Protein product: CASSPGLGEQFF.

The V gene is TRBV4-2, the J gene TRBJ2-5, with D possibly TRBD2 on 6 matching bases. The CDR3 spans 13 residues. V was shortened by 0 bases and J by 5 bases, with 7 bases between the two germline ends. Germline CDR1 and CDR2: LGHNA and YNFKEQ. For the CDR3, the DNA is TGTGCCAGCAGCCAAGATGGGGGGGAGACCCAGTACTTC. Residues: CASSQDGGETQYF.

V and J are TRBV6-1 and TRBJ2-7; D is uncertain. Trimming pared 1 base from V and 3 bases from J, leaving 10 bases between. From germline, CDR1 is MNHNS and CDR2 SASEGT. The CDR3 totals 14 residues. CDR3 protein: CASSEGSRYYEQYF. The CDR3 nucleotides read TGTGCCAGCAGTGAAGGGTCAAGATACTACGAGCAGTACTTC.

The V call is TRBV7-9, the J call TRBJ2-1; D uncertain. Germline values: CDR1 SEHNR, CDR2 FQNEAQ (reference sequence). This CDR3 is built from 14 residues. V was pared by 2 bases and J by 6 bases, with 11 bases between. In DNA, the CDR3 is TGTGCCAGCAGCTTACTTGGACCCGGCAATGAGCAGTTCTTC. Amino acids: CASSLLGPGNEQFF.

The chain employs TRBV28 and TRBJ2-2, with D perhaps TRBD1 or TRBD2 (5 bases each). Trimming pared 7 bases from V and 3 bases from J, leaving 9 bases between. The germline V gene encodes CDR1 MDHEN and CDR2 SYDVKM. This CDR3 has 13 amino acids. This chain's CDR3 is CASNRGDTGELFF. For the CDR3, the DNA is TGTGCCAGCAACCGAGGGGACACCGGGGAGCTGTTTTTT.